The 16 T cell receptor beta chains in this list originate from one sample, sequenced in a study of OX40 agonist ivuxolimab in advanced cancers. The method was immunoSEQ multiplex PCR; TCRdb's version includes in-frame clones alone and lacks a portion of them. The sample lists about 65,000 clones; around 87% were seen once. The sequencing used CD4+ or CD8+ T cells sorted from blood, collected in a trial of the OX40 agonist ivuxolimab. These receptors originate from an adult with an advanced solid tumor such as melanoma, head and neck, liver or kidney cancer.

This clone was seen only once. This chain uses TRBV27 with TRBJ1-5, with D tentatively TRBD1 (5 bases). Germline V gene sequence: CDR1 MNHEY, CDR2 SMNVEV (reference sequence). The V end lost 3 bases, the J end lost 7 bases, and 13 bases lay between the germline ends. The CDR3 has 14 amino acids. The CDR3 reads CASSLSPGRQPQHF. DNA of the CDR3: TGTGCCAGCAGTTTGTCCCCAGGGAGGCAGCCCCAGCATTTT.

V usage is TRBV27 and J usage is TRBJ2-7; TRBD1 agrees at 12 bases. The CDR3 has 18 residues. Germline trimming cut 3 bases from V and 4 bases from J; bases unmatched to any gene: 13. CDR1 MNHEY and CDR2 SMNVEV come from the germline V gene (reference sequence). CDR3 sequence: CASSFNSRRDRGPYEQYF. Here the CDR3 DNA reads TGTGCCAGCAGTTTCAATTCACGCCGGGACAGGGGGCCGTACGAGCAGTACTTC.

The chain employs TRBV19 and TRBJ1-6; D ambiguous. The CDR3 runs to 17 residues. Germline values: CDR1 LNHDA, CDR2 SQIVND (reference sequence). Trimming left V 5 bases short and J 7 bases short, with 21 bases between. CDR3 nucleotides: TGTGCCAGTAGTTACGGGCCTTCCTCGAGAGGGAATTCACCCCTCCACTTT. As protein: CASSYGPSSRGNSPLHF.

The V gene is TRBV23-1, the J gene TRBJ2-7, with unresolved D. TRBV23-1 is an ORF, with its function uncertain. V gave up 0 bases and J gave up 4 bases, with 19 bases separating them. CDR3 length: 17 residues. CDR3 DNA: TGCGCCAGCAGTCAATCTGACCCACTCGCAGGAACTTACGAGCAGTACTTC. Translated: CASSQSDPLAGTYEQYF.

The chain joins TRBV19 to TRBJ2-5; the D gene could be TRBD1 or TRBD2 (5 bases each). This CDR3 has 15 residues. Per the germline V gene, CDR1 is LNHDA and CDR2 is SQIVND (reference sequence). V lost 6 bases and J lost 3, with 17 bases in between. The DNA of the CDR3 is TGTGCCAGTAGCCCCCAGGGTGGGCGGGAAGAGACCCAGTACTTC. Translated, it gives CASSPQGGREETQYF. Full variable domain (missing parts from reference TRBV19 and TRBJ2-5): DGGITQSPKYLFRKEGQNVTLSCEQNLNHDAMYWYRQDPGQGLRLIYYSQIVNDFQKGDIAEGYSVSREKKESFPLTVTSAQKNPTAFYLCASSPQGGREETQYFGPGTRLLVL.

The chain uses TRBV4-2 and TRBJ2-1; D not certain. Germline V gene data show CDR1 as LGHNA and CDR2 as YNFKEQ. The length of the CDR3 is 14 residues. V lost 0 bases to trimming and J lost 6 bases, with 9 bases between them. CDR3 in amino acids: CASSQDRRTNEQFF. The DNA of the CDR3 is TGTGCCAGCAGCCAAGATCGACGGACCAATGAGCAGTTCTTC.

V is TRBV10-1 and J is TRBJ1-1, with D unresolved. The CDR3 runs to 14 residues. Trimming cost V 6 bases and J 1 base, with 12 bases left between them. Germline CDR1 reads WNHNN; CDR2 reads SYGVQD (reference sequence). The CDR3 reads CASREEKGNTEAFF. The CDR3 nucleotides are TGCGCCAGCAGGGAGGAGAAGGGGAACACTGAAGCTTTCTTT.

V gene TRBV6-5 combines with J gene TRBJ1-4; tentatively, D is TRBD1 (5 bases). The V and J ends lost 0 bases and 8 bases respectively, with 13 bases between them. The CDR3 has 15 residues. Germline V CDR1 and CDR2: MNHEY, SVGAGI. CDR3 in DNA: TGTGCCAGCAGTTACTCTGGCGGGACCAACGAAAAACTGTTTTTT. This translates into CASSYSGGTNEKLFF.

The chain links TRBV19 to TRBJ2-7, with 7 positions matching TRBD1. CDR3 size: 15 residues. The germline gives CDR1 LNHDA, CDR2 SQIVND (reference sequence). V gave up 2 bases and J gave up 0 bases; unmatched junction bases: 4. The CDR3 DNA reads TGTGCCAGTAGTATACCCAGGGGGATCTCCTACGAGCAGTACTTC. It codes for CASSIPRGISYEQYF.

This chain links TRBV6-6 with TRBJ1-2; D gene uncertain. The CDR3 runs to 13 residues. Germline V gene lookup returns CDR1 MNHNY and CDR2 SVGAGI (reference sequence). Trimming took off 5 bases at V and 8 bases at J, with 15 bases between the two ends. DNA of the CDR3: TGTGCCAGCAGTACTGACCCGAGGGTAGGCTACACCTTC. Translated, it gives CASSTDPRVGYTF.

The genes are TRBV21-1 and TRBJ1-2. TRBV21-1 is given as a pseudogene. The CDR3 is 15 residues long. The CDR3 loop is CASSKPGPCPDGYTF. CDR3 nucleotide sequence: TGTGCCAGCAGCAAACCGGGCCCCTGCCCAGATGGCTACACCTTC.

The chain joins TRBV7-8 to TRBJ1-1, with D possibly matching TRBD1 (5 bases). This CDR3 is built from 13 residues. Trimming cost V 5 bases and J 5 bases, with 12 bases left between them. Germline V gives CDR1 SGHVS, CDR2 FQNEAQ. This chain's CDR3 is CASSTHAGTEAFF. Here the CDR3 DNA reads TGTGCCAGCAGCACCCATGCAGGGACTGAAGCTTTCTTT.

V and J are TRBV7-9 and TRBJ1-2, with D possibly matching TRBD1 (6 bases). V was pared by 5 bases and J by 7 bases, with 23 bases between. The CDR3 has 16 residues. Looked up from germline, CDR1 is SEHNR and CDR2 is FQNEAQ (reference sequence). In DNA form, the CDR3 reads TGTGCCAGCAGCGGCACAGGGACGACTCTTGCTGCTGGCTACACCTTC. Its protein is CASSGTGTTLAAGYTF.

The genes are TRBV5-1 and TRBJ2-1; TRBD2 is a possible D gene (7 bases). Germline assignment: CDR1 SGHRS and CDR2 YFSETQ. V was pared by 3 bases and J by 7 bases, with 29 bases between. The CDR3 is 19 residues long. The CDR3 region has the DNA TGCGCCAGCAGCTCCGGAGCAGGACTGGGGGGGCAGAGTGTTAATGAGCAGTTCTTC. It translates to CASSSGAGLGGQSVNEQFF.

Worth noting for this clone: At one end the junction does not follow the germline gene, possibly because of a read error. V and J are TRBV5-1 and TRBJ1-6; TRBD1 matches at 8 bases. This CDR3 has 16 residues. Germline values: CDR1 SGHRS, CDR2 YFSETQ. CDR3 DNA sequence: TGTGCCAGCAGCTTGACCGGACAGGGTATGGGTTCACCCCTCCACTTT. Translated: CASSLTGQGMGSPLHF. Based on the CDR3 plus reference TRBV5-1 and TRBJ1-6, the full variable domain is KAGVTQTPRYLIKTRGQQVTLSCSPISGHRSVSWYQQTPGQGLQFLFEYFSETQRNKGNFPGRFSGRQFSNSRSEMNVSTLELGDSALYLCASSLTGQGMGSPLHFGNGTRLTVT.

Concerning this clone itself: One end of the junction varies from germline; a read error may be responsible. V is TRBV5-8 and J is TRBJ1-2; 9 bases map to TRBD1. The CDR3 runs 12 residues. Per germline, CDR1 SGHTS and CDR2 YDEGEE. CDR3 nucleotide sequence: TGTGCCAGCAGGTTGGACAGGGGCGGCTACACCTTC. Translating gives CASRLDRGGYTF. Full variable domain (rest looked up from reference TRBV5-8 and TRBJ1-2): EAGVTQSPTHLIKTRGQQATLRCSPISGHTSVYWYQQALGLGLQFLLWYDEGEERNRGNFPPRFSGRQFPNYSSELNVNALELEDSALYLCASRLDRGGYTFGSGTRLTVV.